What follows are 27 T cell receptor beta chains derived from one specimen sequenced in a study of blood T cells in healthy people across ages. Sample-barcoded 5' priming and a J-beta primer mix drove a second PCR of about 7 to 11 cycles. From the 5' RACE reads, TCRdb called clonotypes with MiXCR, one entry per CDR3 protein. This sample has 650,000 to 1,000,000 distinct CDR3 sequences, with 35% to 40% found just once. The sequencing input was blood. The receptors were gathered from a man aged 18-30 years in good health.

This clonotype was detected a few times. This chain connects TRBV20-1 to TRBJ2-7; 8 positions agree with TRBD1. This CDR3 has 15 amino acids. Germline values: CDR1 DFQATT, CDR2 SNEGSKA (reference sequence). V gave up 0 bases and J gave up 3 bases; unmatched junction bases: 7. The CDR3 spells CSARDLDRAIYEQYF. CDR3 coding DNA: TGCAGTGCTAGAGATTTGGACAGGGCAATCTACGAGCAGTACTTC.

DNA for the CDR3: TGTGCCTGGAGGCTGAGGGACAGGAACACTGAAGCTTTCTTT. Its translation: CAWRLRDRNTEAFF. The chain has TRBV30 and TRBJ1-1; 7 nucleotides line up with TRBD1. CDR1 is GTSNPN, CDR2 SVGIG, per germline (reference sequence). This CDR3 contains 14 residues. V gave up 3 bases and J gave up 1 base; unmatched junction bases: 5.

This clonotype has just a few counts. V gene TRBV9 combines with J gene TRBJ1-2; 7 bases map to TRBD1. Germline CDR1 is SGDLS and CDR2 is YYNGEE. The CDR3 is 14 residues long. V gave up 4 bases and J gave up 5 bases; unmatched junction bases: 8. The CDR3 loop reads CASSNRDSTYGYTF. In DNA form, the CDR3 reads TGTGCCAGCAGCAACCGGGACAGCACTTATGGCTACACCTTC.

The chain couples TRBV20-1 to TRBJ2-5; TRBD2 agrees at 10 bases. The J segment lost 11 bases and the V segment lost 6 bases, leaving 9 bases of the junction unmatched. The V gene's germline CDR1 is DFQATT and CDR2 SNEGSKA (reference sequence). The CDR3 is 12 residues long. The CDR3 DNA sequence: TGCAGTGCCATTCTAGCGGGGGTGGAGCAGTACTTC. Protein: CSAILAGVEQYF.

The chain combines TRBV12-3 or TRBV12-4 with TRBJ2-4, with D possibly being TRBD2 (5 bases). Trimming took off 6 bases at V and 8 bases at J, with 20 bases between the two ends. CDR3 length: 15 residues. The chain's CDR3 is CASSSYKTPGDIQYF. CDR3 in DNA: TGTGCCAGCAGCTCCTATAAGACACCCGGGGACATTCAGTACTTC.

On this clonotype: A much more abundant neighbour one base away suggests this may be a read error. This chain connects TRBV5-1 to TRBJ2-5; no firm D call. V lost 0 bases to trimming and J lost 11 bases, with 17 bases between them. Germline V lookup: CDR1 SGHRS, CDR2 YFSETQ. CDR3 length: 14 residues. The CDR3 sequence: CASSLGAKWNEQYF. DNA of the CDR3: TGCGCCAGCAGCTTGGGGGCTAAATGGAATGAGCAGTACTTC.

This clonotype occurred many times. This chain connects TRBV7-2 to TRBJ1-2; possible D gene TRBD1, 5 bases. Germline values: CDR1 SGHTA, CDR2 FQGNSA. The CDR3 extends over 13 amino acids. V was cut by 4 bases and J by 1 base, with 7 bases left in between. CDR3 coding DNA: TGTGCCAGCAGCTGGGGGGGTAACTATGGCTACACCTTC. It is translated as CASSWGGNYGYTF.

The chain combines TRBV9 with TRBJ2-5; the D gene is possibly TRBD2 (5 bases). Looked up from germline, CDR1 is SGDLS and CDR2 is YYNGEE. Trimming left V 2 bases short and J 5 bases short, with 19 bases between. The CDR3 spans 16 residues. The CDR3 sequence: CASSVALDSSWETQYF. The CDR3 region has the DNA TGTGCCAGCAGCGTGGCCTTGGACTCAAGTTGGGAGACCCAGTACTTC. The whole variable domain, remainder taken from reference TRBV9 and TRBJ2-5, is DSGVTQTPKHLITATGQRVTLRCSPRSGDLSVYWYQQSLDQGLQFLIQYYNGEERAKGNILERFSAQQFPDLHSELNLSSLELGDSALYFCASSVALDSSWETQYFGPGTRLLVL.

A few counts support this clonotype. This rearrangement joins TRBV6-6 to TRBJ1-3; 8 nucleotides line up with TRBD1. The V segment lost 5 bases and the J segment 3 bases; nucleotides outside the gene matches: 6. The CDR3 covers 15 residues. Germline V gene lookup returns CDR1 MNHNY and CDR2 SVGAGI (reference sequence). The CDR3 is CASSPTGVFGNTIYF. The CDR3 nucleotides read TGTGCCAGCAGTCCGACAGGGGTATTTGGAAACACCATATATTTT.

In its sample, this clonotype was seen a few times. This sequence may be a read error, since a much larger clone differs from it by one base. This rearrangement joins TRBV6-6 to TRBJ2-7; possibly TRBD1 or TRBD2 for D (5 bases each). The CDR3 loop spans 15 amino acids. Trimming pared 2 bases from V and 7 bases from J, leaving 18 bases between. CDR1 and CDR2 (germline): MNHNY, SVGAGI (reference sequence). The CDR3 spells CASSYGASGDNEQYF. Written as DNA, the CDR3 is TGTGCCAGCAGTTACGGGGCGAGCGGAGACAATGAGCAGTACTTC.

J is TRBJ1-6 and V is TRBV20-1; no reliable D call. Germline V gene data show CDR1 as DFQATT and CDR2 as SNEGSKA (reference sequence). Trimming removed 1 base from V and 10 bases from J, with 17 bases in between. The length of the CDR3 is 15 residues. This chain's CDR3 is CSARAGGGIRSPLHF. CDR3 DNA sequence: TGCAGTGCTAGAGCGGGTGGAGGGATTAGGTCACCCCTCCACTTT.

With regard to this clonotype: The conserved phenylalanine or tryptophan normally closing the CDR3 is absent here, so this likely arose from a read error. For the CDR3, the DNA is TGTGCCAGCAGCGTAGGTTGGCAGACCTACGAGCAGTACTTA. This sequence encodes CASSVGWQTYEQYL. The V call is TRBV9, the J call TRBJ2-7; D gene uncertain. Per the germline V gene, CDR1 is SGDLS and CDR2 is YYNGEE. The CDR3 loop spans 14 amino acids. V was clipped by 0 bases and J by 2 bases, with 9 bases between them.

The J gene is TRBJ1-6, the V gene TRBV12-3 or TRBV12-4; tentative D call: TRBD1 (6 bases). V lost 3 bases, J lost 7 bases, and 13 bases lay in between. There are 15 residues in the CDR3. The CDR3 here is CASSLQEGENSPLHF. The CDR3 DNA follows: TGTGCCAGCAGTTTGCAGGAGGGGGAAAATTCACCCCTCCACTTT.

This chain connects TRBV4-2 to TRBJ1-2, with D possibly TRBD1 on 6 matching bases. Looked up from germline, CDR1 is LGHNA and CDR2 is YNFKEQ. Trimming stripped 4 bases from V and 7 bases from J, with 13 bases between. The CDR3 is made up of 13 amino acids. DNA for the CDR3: TGTGCCAGCAGCCCCCCACAGGGTATTGGCTACACCTTC. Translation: CASSPPQGIGYTF.

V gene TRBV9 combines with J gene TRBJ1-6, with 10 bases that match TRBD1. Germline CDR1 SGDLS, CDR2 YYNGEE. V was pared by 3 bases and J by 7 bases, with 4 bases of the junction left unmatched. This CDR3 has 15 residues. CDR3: CASSEAGQGNSPLHF. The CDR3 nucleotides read TGTGCCAGCAGCGAGGCGGGACAGGGGAATTCACCCCTCCACTTT.

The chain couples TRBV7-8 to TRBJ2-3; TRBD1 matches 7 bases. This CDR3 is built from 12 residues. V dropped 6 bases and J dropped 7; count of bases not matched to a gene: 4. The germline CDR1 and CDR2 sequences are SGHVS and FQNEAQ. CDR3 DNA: TGTGCCAGCAGTAACAGGGGTTATACGCAGTATTTT. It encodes CASSNRGYTQYF.

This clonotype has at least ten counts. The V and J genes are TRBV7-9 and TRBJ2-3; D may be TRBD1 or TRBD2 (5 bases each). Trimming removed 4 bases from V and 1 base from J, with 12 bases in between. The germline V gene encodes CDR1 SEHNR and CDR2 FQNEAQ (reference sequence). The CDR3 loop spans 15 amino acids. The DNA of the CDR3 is TGTGCCAGCAGCTCCGGGACGTTTCGCACAGATACGCAGTATTTT. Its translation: CASSSGTFRTDTQYF.

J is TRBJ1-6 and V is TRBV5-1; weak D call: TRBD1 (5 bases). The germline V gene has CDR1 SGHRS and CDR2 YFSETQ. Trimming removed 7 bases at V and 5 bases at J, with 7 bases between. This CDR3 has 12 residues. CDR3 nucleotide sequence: TGCGCCAGCGGCAGGGATAATTCACCCCTCCACTTT. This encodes CASGRDNSPLHF.

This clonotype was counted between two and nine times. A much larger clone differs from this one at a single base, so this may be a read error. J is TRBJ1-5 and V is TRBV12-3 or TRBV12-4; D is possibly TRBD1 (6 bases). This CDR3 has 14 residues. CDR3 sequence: CASSVADSNQPQHF. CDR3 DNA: TGTGCCAGCAGTGTAGCGGACAGTAATCAGCCCCAGCATTTT.

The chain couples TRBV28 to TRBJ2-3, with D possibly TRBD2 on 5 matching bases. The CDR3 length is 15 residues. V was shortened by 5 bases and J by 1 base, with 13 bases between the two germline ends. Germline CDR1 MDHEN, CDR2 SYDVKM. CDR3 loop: CASSGSLARTDTQYF. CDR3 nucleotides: TGTGCCAGCAGTGGATCGCTAGCCCGCACAGATACGCAGTATTTT.

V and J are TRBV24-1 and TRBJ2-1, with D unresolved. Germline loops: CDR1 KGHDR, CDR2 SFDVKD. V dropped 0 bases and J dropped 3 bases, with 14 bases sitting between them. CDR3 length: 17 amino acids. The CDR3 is CATSDLVYRTDYNEQFF. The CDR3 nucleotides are TGTGCCACCAGTGATTTGGTATACAGAACAGACTACAATGAGCAGTTCTTC.

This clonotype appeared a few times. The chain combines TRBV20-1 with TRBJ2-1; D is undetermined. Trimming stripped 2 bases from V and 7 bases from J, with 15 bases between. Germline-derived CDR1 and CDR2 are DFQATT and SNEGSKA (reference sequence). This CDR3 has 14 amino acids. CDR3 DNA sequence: TGCAGTGCTAGACGAACAGTGATGTTAAATGAGCAGTTCTTC. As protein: CSARRTVMLNEQFF.

CDR3 sequence: CATRHNAGELFF. As DNA, the CDR3 is TGTGCCACACGGCACAACGCCGGGGAGCTGTTTTTT. The chain links TRBV6-2 or TRBV6-3 to TRBJ2-2; D not certain. Trimming shortened V by 10 bases and J by 6 bases, and 12 bases separated the two germline ends. Looked up from germline, CDR1 is MNHEY and CDR2 is SVGEGT. The CDR3 extends over 12 amino acids.

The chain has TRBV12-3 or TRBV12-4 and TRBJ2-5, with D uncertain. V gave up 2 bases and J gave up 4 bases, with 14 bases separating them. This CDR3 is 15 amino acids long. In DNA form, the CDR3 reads TGTGCCAGCAGTTTAATCGTGGCCGGTATAGAGACCCAGTACTTC. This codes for CASSLIVAGIETQYF.

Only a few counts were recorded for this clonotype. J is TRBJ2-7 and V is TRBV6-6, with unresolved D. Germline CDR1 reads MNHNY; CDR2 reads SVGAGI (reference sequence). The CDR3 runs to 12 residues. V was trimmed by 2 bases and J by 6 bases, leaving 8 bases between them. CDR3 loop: CASSYGSGEQYF. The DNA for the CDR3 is TGTGCCAGCAGTTACGGGTCCGGCGAGCAGTACTTC.

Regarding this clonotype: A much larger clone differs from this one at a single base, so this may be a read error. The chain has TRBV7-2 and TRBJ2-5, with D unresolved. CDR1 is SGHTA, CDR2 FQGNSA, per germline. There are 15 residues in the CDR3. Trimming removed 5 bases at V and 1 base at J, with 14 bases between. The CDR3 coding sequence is TGTGCCAGCAGCCTATTTCGTGAGCCCCAAGAGACCCAGTACTTC. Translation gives CASSLFREPQETQYF.

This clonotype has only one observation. CDR3 amino acids: CSVWTGRNVGELFF. The CDR3, as DNA: TGCAGTGTCTGGACAGGGAGGAACGTCGGGGAGCTGTTTTTT. The chain uses TRBV20-1 and TRBJ2-2; 8 bases map to TRBD1. After removal of 7 bases from V and 7 bases from J, the junction contained 11 bases not matched to a gene. The V gene's germline CDR1 is DFQATT and CDR2 SNEGSKA (reference sequence). The CDR3 is made up of 14 amino acids.